A single sample gave rise to the 2 T cell receptor beta chains below, sequenced in a study of T cells in Graves' hyperthyroidism and ophthalmopathy (dated by TCRdb to about 2019). Preparation of the library involved multiplex PCR. The listed sequencing device is Illumina HiSeq 2000. Amplification of TCR beta CDR3 regions was carried out from RNA transcripts. For the first round of RT-PCR on the TCR CDR3, the HTBI primer set was used together with the Qiagen OneStep RT-PCR kit. The public reads were quality trimmed at Q25 with fastp and then assembled into clones with MiXCR by TCRdb, keeping productive beta chains. Rows merge per CDR3 protein into single entries with the most common DNA and genes. In this sample the table shows approximately 570,000 distinct CDR3 sequences, 15% to 20% of which occur a single time. Roughly 47% of the sample is held by the ten biggest clonotypes. The sequencing sample was made of blood. The receptors derive from a man aged 35 to 55 with Graves' ophthalmopathy.

This clonotype was observed a few times. The V call is TRBV20-1, the J call TRBJ2-7; D uncertain. This CDR3 is built from 13 residues. Trimming took off 1 base at V and 5 bases at J, with 12 bases between the two ends. Germline V gives CDR1 DFQATT, CDR2 SNEGSKA (reference sequence). In nucleotides, the CDR3 is TGCAGTGCTAGAGGGGATAATCTGCACGAGCAGTACTTC. It encodes CSARGDNLHEQYF.

V gene TRBV24-1 combines with J gene TRBJ2-7, with 8 bases fitting TRBD1. The junction had 3 bases not matched to a gene; V was cut back by 6 bases and J by 3 bases. The CDR3 spans 13 residues. CDR1 is KGHDR and CDR2 is SFDVKD in the germline V gene. CDR3 DNA sequence: TGTGCCACCAGTCTCGGACAGGGCTACGAGCAGTACTTC. Encoded protein: CATSLGQGYEQYF.